The entry below describes one T cell receptor (beta chain). Original data processing: The authors estimated nucleated cell counts from reference gene primer amplification. Repertoires were generated with immunoSEQ multiplex PCR, while TCRdb's copy carries only in-frame clones and drops some. D and trimming were read from the DNA, whereas the V and J calls and clone size are those reported in that table. The sample contains approximately 250,000 clones, approximately 86% of which appear only once. The data stem from a study of blood T cell repertoires in COVID-19. Across the whole study: From the United States, Italy and Spain came samples of acute and convalescent COVID-19.

The sequenced sample consisted of peripheral blood. This clonotype was sampled from a man aged 18 to 35 with active or convalescent COVID-19.

The CDR3 here is CASSIKTAGANVLTF. CDR3 sequence (DNA): TGTGCCAGTAGTATAAAGACAGCTGGGGCCAACGTCCTGACTTTC. The chain links TRBV19 to TRBJ2-6; the D gene is possibly TRBD1 (5 bases). V gave up 2 bases and J gave up 2 bases, with 7 bases separating them. CDR3 length: 15 amino acids. Germline V gives CDR1 LNHDA, CDR2 SQIVND (reference sequence).